What follows are 18 T cell receptor beta chains derived from one specimen sequenced in a study of a mutant IDH1 vaccine in newly diagnosed glioma. For these TCRs, the target antigens are not known. Profiled with immunoSEQ multiplex PCR; TCRdb holds only in-frame clones, not every one. The table includes about 72,000 clones, more than 70% detected once. The time point denotes: week 35, safety follow-up. Doses of 300 ug of mutant IDH1 20-mer peptide were given with topical imiquimod. This specimen was PBMCs, taken from a glioma patient whose treatment included an IDH1 peptide vaccine. The receptors were sampled from a man aged 18 to 29 with glioma.

The chain has TRBV4-3 and TRBJ1-2; D remains ambiguous. This CDR3 has 15 residues. From germline, CDR1 is LGHNA and CDR2 YSLEER. V lost 0 bases to trimming and J lost 5 bases, with 13 bases between them. CDR3 protein: CASSQEGMNWYGYTF. The CDR3 DNA reads as TGCGCCAGCAGCCAAGAAGGGATGAACTGGTATGGCTACACCTTC.

The chain recombines TRBV15 with TRBJ1-2; D is unclear. Germline V CDR1 and CDR2: LNHNV, YYDKDF (reference sequence). The CDR3 consists of 14 residues. Deletions cut 0 bases from V and 4 bases from J, with 9 bases between. This CDR3 is CATSRDEGGYGYTF. The CDR3 DNA reads as TGTGCCACCAGCAGAGATGAGGGTGGCTATGGCTACACCTTC. Looking up the rest from reference TRBV15 and TRBJ1-2 gives the full variable domain: DAMVIQNPRYQVTQFGKPVTLSCSQTLNHNVMYWYQQKSSQAPKLLFHYYDKDFNNEADTPDNFQSRRPNTSFCFLDIRSPGLGDTAMYLCATSRDEGGYGYTFGSGTRLTVV.

This chain connects TRBV15 to TRBJ1-3; 7 bases are a match to TRBD1. The CDR3 loop spans 18 amino acids. CDR1 is LNHNV and CDR2 is YYDKDF in the germline V gene (reference sequence). V shed 5 bases, J shed 2 bases, and the junction held 15 bases outside the gene matches. The CDR3 spells CATSPHFLNRGTGNTIYF. The CDR3 DNA reads TGTGCCACCAGCCCACACTTCCTAAACAGGGGAACTGGAAACACCATATATTTT.

V gene TRBV30 combines with J gene TRBJ2-1; possible D gene TRBD1, 6 bases. Germline V gives CDR1 GTSNPN, CDR2 SVGIG (reference sequence). Trimming took 4 bases from V and 5 from J, leaving 15 bases between them. CDR3 length: 14 residues. The CDR3 bases are TGTGCCTGGACGAGGACAGCTTTAGACAATGAGCAGTTCTTC. This gives the protein CAWTRTALDNEQFF.

This chain connects TRBV14 to TRBJ1-6; tentatively, D is TRBD1 (6 bases). The CDR3 has 13 amino acids. Germline V gene lookup returns CDR1 SGHDN and CDR2 FVKESK. V lost 4 bases to trimming and J lost 8 bases, with 9 bases between them. CDR3 DNA: TGTGCCAGCAGCCCCACAGGGCATTCACCCCTCCACTTT. It specifies CASSPTGHSPLHF.

The chain recombines TRBV6-1 with TRBJ1-1, with D unclear. The germline V gene has CDR1 MNHNS and CDR2 SASEGT. The CDR3 extends over 18 amino acids. V lost 0 bases and J lost 1, with 18 bases in between. CDR3 sequence: CASSEAPRKSPGNTEAFF. For the CDR3, the DNA is TGTGCCAGCAGTGAAGCCCCCCGGAAATCTCCTGGGAACACTGAAGCTTTCTTT.

The chain employs TRBV5-4 and TRBJ2-1; D gene uncertain. CDR1 is SGHNT and CDR2 is YYREEE in the germline V gene (reference sequence). This CDR3 region has 13 residues. Between the trimmed V and J ends, which lost 7 bases and 0 bases, there was a span of 8 bases. This chain's CDR3 is CASWDVSYNEQFF. CDR3 coding DNA: TGTGCCAGCTGGGATGTCTCCTACAATGAGCAGTTCTTC.

V usage is TRBV7-9 and J usage is TRBJ1-4; D gene ambiguous. Trimming took off 5 bases at V and 8 bases at J, with 18 bases between the two ends. Looked up from germline, CDR1 is SEHNR and CDR2 is FQNEAQ (reference sequence). This CDR3 contains 15 residues. CDR3 sequence reads: CASSPPTAPIEKLFF. The CDR3 DNA is TGTGCCAGCAGCCCGCCGACGGCTCCTATCGAAAAACTGTTTTTT.

The chain recombines TRBV5-1 with TRBJ1-4; TRBD1 aligns across 9 bases. This CDR3 region has 15 residues. Germline assignment: CDR1 SGHRS and CDR2 YFSETQ. Trimming took 0 bases from V and 5 from J; bases not matched to a gene: 2. The CDR3 DNA sequence: TGCGCCAGCAGCTTGGAACAGGGGGCGAATGAAAAACTGTTTTTT. Translation: CASSLEQGANEKLFF.

The chain uses TRBV6-1 and TRBJ1-2; 9 nucleotides match TRBD1. J lost 4 bases, V lost 6 bases, and 9 bases had no gene match. This CDR3 region has 15 residues. Germline V gene lookup returns CDR1 MNHNS and CDR2 SASEGT. CDR3 loop: CASRDRDRAAYGYTF. CDR3 in DNA: TGTGCCAGCAGAGACCGGGACAGGGCAGCCTATGGCTACACCTTC.

V gene TRBV7-6 combines with J gene TRBJ2-7, with D unclear. V gave up 1 base and J gave up 4 bases, with 8 bases separating them. Per the germline V gene, CDR1 is SGHVS and CDR2 is FNYEAQ. This CDR3 spans 13 amino acids. DNA of the CDR3: TGTGCCAGCAGCTTAGAAAATTGGTACGAGCAGTACTTC. Translated: CASSLENWYEQYF.

The V gene is TRBV27, the J gene TRBJ2-7; 8 positions match TRBD1. V lost 4 bases, J lost 3 bases, and 2 bases stayed unmatched. The CDR3 loop spans 13 amino acids. CDR1 is MNHEY and CDR2 is SMNVEV in the germline V gene (reference sequence). CDR3 region: CASSSGQDYEQYF. CDR3 nucleotides: TGTGCCAGCAGTTCGGGACAGGACTACGAGCAGTACTTC.

V usage is TRBV7-2 and J usage is TRBJ1-5; D is perhaps TRBD1 (5 bases). Germline CDR1 and CDR2: SGHTA and FQGNSA. Trimming stripped 2 bases from V and 0 bases from J, with 20 bases between. The CDR3 has 19 amino acids. The CDR3 reads CASSLTGHVGSYSNQPQHF. DNA for the CDR3: TGTGCCAGCAGCTTAACAGGACACGTTGGCTCGTATAGCAATCAGCCCCAGCATTTT. Drawing the rest from reference TRBV7-2 and TRBJ1-5, the complete variable domain is GAGVSQSPSNKVTEKGKDVELRCDPISGHTALYWYRQSLGQGLEFLIYFQGNSAPDKSGLPSDRFSAERTGGSVSTLTIQRTQQEDSAVYLCASSLTGHVGSYSNQPQHFGDGTRLSIL.

This chain uses TRBV7-2 with TRBJ2-1; perhaps TRBD1 as D (6 bases). The V gene lost 3 bases and the J gene lost 4 bases, with 13 bases spanning the gap. The CDR3 consists of 15 residues. CDR1 and CDR2 (germline): SGHTA, FQGNSA. The DNA of the CDR3 is TGTGCCAGCAGCTTCGGGCAGGGGCTTTACAATGAGCAGTTCTTC. It encodes CASSFGQGLYNEQFF.

The chain couples TRBV5-1 to TRBJ1-2, with TRBD1 as a possible D gene (6 bases). Germline values: CDR1 SGHRS, CDR2 YFSETQ. The V and J ends lost 4 bases and 8 bases respectively, with 12 bases between them. The CDR3 loop spans 12 amino acids. The CDR3 here is CASSPGGGGYTF. CDR3 nucleotides: TGCGCCAGCAGCCCCGGAGGGGGAGGCTACACCTTC.

This sequence joins TRBV7-9 and TRBJ2-2, with D possibly TRBD1 on 5 matching bases. The V and J ends lost 1 base and 0 bases respectively, with 6 bases between them. The CDR3 covers 15 residues. Germline V gene sequence: CDR1 SEHNR, CDR2 FQNEAQ (reference sequence). The CDR3 region has the DNA TGTGCCAGCAGCTTAGGGACACCGAACACCGGGGAGCTGTTTTTT. Protein sequence: CASSLGTPNTGELFF.

The J gene is TRBJ2-7, the V gene TRBV5-4; D unclear. The CDR3 length is 15 residues. Germline values: CDR1 SGHNT, CDR2 YYREEE (reference sequence). V lost 3 bases and J lost 7, with 20 bases in between. This CDR3 is CASSSDLRGGREQYF. The CDR3 DNA follows: TGTGCCAGCAGCTCCGACCTTCGTGGCGGCAGAGAGCAGTACTTC.

This chain uses TRBV19 with TRBJ1-2, with D maybe TRBD1 (5 bases). The CDR3 is made up of 10 amino acids. CDR1 is LNHDA, CDR2 SQIVND, per germline (reference sequence). The CDR3 DNA sequence: TGTGCTACCGACAGCTATGGCTACACCTTC. Translation gives CATDSYGYTF.